The 16 T cell receptor beta chains given below trace back to one sample, sequenced in a study of blood T cells in healthy people across ages. A sample-barcoded 5' primer and a J-beta primer mix were used in a second PCR of roughly 7 to 11 cycles. Each CDR3 protein gets one entry after TCRdb re-called the 5' RACE reads with MiXCR. In the table there are 590,000 or so distinct CDR3 sequences, 25% to 35% of which are singletons. The material sequenced was blood. Receptors were obtained from a woman aged 80 or over in good health.

This clonotype has at least ten counts. V is TRBV5-1 and J is TRBJ2-5; D may be TRBD1 (6 bases). Germline assignment: CDR1 SGHRS and CDR2 YFSETQ. CDR3 size: 14 residues. V was shortened by 1 base and J by 1 base, with 8 bases between the two germline ends. The CDR3 nucleotides are TGCGCCAGCAGCTTGATGGGGGCCCAAGAGACCCAGTACTTC. Translating it yields CASSLMGAQETQYF.

The table lists this clonotype with a few counts. This chain connects TRBV5-6 to TRBJ1-6; D uncertain. The germline V gene encodes CDR1 SGHDT and CDR2 YYEEEE. The CDR3 totals 14 residues. V was cut by 4 bases and J by 4 bases, with 9 bases left in between. The CDR3 sequence is CASSNGRYNSPLHF. CDR3 in DNA: TGTGCCAGCAGCAATGGACGGTATAATTCACCCCTCCACTTT. Full variable domain (outside the CDR3, taken from reference TRBV5-6 and TRBJ1-6): DAGVTQSPTHLIKTRGQQVTLRCSPKSGHDTVSWYQQALGQGPQFIFQYYEEEERQRGNFPDRFSGHQFPNYSSELNVNALLLGDSALYLCASSNGRYNSPLHFGNGTRLTVT.

The J gene is TRBJ2-5, the V gene TRBV27; 7 bases agree with TRBD1. The end of the DNA fits TRBJ2-7 better, so the J call may be wrong. CDR3 length: 15 residues. Germline V gene sequence: CDR1 MNHEY, CDR2 SMNVEV (reference sequence). The CDR3 sequence is CASSRSLTGSHEQYF. Written as DNA, the CDR3 is TGTGCCAGCAGCCGATCTTTGACAGGGTCCCACGAGCAGTACTTC.

This clonotype occurred many times. The chain has TRBV20-1 and TRBJ2-1; no firm D call. Per the germline V gene, CDR1 is DFQATT and CDR2 is SNEGSKA (reference sequence). The CDR3 runs 14 residues. Trimming pared 5 bases from V and 4 bases from J, leaving 15 bases between. DNA of the CDR3: TGCAGTGCTGAAAGAGATACGATATACAATGAGCAGTTCTTC. Protein: CSAERDTIYNEQFF.

This chain connects TRBV3-1 to TRBJ2-5; D is tentatively TRBD1 or TRBD2 (5 bases each). The CDR3 spans 17 residues. Germline assignment: CDR1 LGHDT and CDR2 YNNKEL (reference sequence). Trimming removed 4 bases at V and 1 base at J, with 19 bases between. CDR3 in DNA: TGTGCCAGCAGCCTTGTTCGGGGAAGGGGATCCCAAGAGACCCAGTACTTC. Translation: CASSLVRGRGSQETQYF.

This chain joins TRBV7-3 and TRBJ2-3, with D tentatively TRBD2 (7 bases). The CDR3 consists of 17 residues. CDR1 is SGHTA, CDR2 FQGTGA, per germline. The ends were cut back, 5 bases at V and 4 bases at J, with 22 bases in the middle. This CDR3 reads CASSRNISGGGADTQYF. As DNA, the CDR3 is TGTGCCAGCAGCCGTAATATCAGTGGCGGGGGCGCAGATACGCAGTATTTT.

V and J are TRBV15 and TRBJ1-5, with 11 positions matching TRBD1. CDR3 length equals 20 residues. Per germline, CDR1 LNHNV and CDR2 YYDKDF (reference sequence). V lost 0 bases to trimming and J lost 0 bases; unmatched junction nucleotides: 10. CDR3 DNA: TGTGCCACCAGCAGAGATTTCCTCCGGGGGACAGGGGGTAGCAATCAGCCCCAGCATTTT. Translated, it gives CATSRDFLRGTGGSNQPQHF.

Concerning this clonotype: A much larger clone is a single base away; this may be a read error. The chain uses TRBV5-1 and TRBJ2-1, with D perhaps matching TRBD1 (7 bases). The germline V gene encodes CDR1 SGHRS and CDR2 YFSETQ. The germline V and J ends were trimmed by 3 bases and 5 bases, with 15 bases remaining between them. This CDR3 comprises 15 residues. The CDR3 sequence is CASSSVQGRNNEQFF. CDR3 sequence (DNA): TGCGCCAGCAGCTCAGTACAGGGGAGGAACAATGAGCAGTTCTTC.

This clonotype has a handful of counts. A much larger clone lies a single base off, so this may be a read error. The rearrangement uses TRBV5-1 and TRBJ2-3; a possible D gene is TRBD1 (5 bases). Germline lookup yields CDR1 SGHRS and CDR2 YFSETQ. The CDR3 totals 14 residues. The CDR3 sequence is CASSLGIMTDTQDF. In nucleotides, the CDR3 is TGCGCCAGCAGCTTGGGCATCATGACAGATACGCAGGATTTT.

A word on this clonotype: A much larger clone is a single base away; this may be a read error. The J gene is TRBJ1-2, the V gene TRBV24-1, with D unresolved. The germline CDR1 and CDR2 sequences are KGHDR and SFDVKD. The CDR3 is 12 amino acids. The CDR3: CTTSDVAGGYTF. In DNA, the CDR3 is TGTACCACCAGTGATGTAGCTGGAGGCTACACCTTC.

This clonotype showed up many times. The chain is built from TRBV7-3 and TRBJ2-3, with 9 bases that match TRBD2. The germline CDR1 and CDR2 sequences are SGHTA and FQGTGA. The CDR3 sequence is 16 residues long. V lost 4 bases and J lost 9; bases outside the gene matches: 14. The CDR3 DNA reads TGTGCCAGCAGCTCCACTGTGGCGGGGGGGCATCGGACGCAGTATTTT. It is translated as CASSSTVAGGHRTQYF.

This clonotype turned up a few times. A junction end diverges from the germline sequence, so it may reflect a read error. This chain uses TRBV5-1 with TRBJ2-7, with D possibly TRBD2 on 5 matching bases. CDR1 is SGHRS, CDR2 YFSETQ, per germline. The CDR3 has 16 amino acids. The CDR3 here is CASSLEASPWDYEQYF. The CDR3 DNA reads TGCGCCAGCAGTTTGGAGGCCAGCCCCTGGGACTACGAGCAGTACTTC.

This clonotype has just a few counts. The chain is built from TRBV11-2 and TRBJ1-6, with 9 bases lining up with TRBD1. This CDR3 is 15 amino acids long. V lost 5 bases, J lost 10 bases, and 9 bases stayed unmatched. Germline CDR1 and CDR2: SGHAT and FQNNGV. The DNA of the CDR3 is TGTGCCAGCAGCCCCATGACAGGGGGAGGATCACCCCTCCACTTT. Amino acid sequence: CASSPMTGGGSPLHF.

Remarks on this clonotype: A much larger clone lies one base from this, so it may be a read error. CDR3 in DNA: TGTGCCTGGAGTCGTGACACTGACGCTTTCTTT. It encodes CAWSRDTDAFF. V and J are TRBV30 and TRBJ1-1, with unresolved D. The CDR3 is made up of 11 amino acids. Germline V gives CDR1 GTSNPN, CDR2 SVGIG (reference sequence).

This clonotype was picked up many times. V is TRBV7-2 and J is TRBJ2-1, with TRBD1 matching 7 bases. Germline assignment: CDR1 SGHTA and CDR2 FQGNSA. The V gene end was trimmed by 5 bases and the J gene end by 0 bases; junction bases not matched to a gene: 7. This CDR3 has 16 residues. CDR3 sequence reads: CASSTRTGPSYNEQFF. CDR3 DNA: TGTGCCAGCAGCACCCGGACAGGCCCCTCCTACAATGAGCAGTTCTTC.

The V and J genes are TRBV6-2 or TRBV6-3 and TRBJ2-7; either TRBD1 or TRBD2 may fit D (7 bases each). The tail of the sequence fits TRBJ2-5 better, so the J call may be wrong. The germline CDR1 and CDR2 sequences are MNHEY and SVGEGT. This CDR3 contains 15 residues. The CDR3 spells CASRPPTGRGETQYF. The CDR3 bases are TGTGCCAGCAGGCCCCCGACAGGGAGGGGAGAGACCCAGTACTTC.